The clone carrying this T cell receptor beta chain was found a few times. The antigen remains unidentified. This record belongs to a study of blood T cells in healthy people across ages. Study-level points and caveats: Possibly confounding the expanded clonotype changes was the fact that donor CMV status was unknown. With age, beta diversity per million T cells declined roughly linearly, significantly by 35 to 40.

Germline-derived CDR1 and CDR2 are SGDLS and YYNGEE. Trimming cost V 3 bases and J 2 bases, with 11 bases left between them. The CDR3 contains 14 residues. Russia was home to the donors, healthy Caucasian individuals aged 6 to 90. Primed by a sample-barcoded 5' primer and a J-beta primer mix, a second PCR proceeded for about 6 to 12 cycles. TCRdb reanalysed the 5' RACE reads using MiXCR and keeps one entry per CDR3 protein. The sample consists of about 1.4 million distinct CDR3 sequences, around 59% of them appearing once. Material: blood. The chain recombines TRBV9 with TRBJ1-2, with D perhaps TRBD1 (5 bases). The sequence was obtained from a young man in good health. The CDR3: CASSEGPVNYGYTF. The CDR3 DNA is TGTGCCAGCAGCGAGGGGCCCGTAAACTATGGCTACACCTTC.